The clone carrying this T cell receptor beta chain occurred a few times. J was trimmed by 9 bases and V by 3 bases; bases with no gene match: 8. This CDR3 is built from 14 residues. Germline V lookup: CDR1 SQVTM, CDR2 ANQGSEA. This sample is part of a study of T-cell reconstitution after alpha-beta-depleted transplantation in children. Unique molecular identifiers were incorporated into the prepared TCRbeta library. TCRdb reprocessed the PCR reads with MiXCR, giving one entry per CDR3 protein. The table records roughly 500,000 distinct CDR3 sequences, around 17% of them present only once. This sequence joins TRBV29-1 and TRBJ2-2; 9 bases match TRBD1. This receptor was identified in a human donor who donated a stem cell graft to a child with acute lymphoblastic leukemia. Sequenced material: PBMCs from the stem cell graft donor, taken from the stem cell graft. The CDR3 protein is CSVEGPTGGRELFF. The DNA for the CDR3 is TGCAGCGTTGAGGGTCCGACAGGGGGAAGGGAGCTGTTTTTT.